What follows are 8 T cell receptor beta chains derived from one specimen sequenced in a study of T cell clonotyping in hematopoietic cell transplantation. Sequencing used immunoSEQ multiplex PCR; TCRdb keeps in-frame clones, though not all of them. The table lists 30,000 to 45,000 clones, approximately 88% of them singletons. The material sequenced was peripheral blood mononuclear cells. The receptors shown here come from a woman aged 40 to 50 in good health. Some clones in this sample may be carry-over from other donors' samples.

The chain employs TRBV19 and TRBJ2-7; 8 positions agree with TRBD1. Trimming removed 8 bases from V and 1 base from J; junction bases left unmatched: 10. The CDR3 is made up of 15 amino acids. Per germline, CDR1 LNHDA and CDR2 SQIVND (reference sequence). Here the CDR3 reads CASGPGDRYSYEQYF. The CDR3 nucleotides read TGTGCCAGTGGCCCCGGGGACAGGTATTCCTACGAGCAGTACTTC.

The V and J genes are TRBV29-1 and TRBJ2-1; D call uncertain. Per germline, CDR1 SQVTM and CDR2 ANQGSEA. V was clipped by 7 bases and J by 2 bases, with 6 bases between them. This CDR3 spans 11 amino acids. The DNA of the CDR3 is TGCAGCGCTCAGGCCTACAATGAGCAGTTCTTC. Amino acids: CSAQAYNEQFF.

The V call is TRBV4-3, the J call TRBJ2-7; D is ambiguous. Per germline, CDR1 LGHNA and CDR2 YSLEER. The CDR3 totals 14 residues. The V end lost 0 bases, the J end lost 2 bases, and 8 bases lay between the germline ends. The DNA for the CDR3 is TGCGCCAGCAGCCAAGAACGGCTAGCCTACGAGCAGTACTTC. Translation gives CASSQERLAYEQYF.

The rearrangement joins TRBV29-1 to TRBJ2-3; weak D call: TRBD1 (5 bases). In germline, CDR1 is SQVTM, CDR2 ANQGSEA. CDR3 size: 13 residues. The V gene lost 5 bases and the J gene lost 2 bases, with 11 bases spanning the gap. CDR3 sequence (DNA): TGCAGCGTTAGGACACCCAACACAGATACGCAGTATTTT. It codes for CSVRTPNTDTQYF.

CDR3 coding DNA: TGCGCCAGCTACCCCAGGGTGGCGGACGGGGAGCTGTTTTTT. Its protein product is CASYPRVADGELFF. This sequence joins TRBV5-1 and TRBJ2-2, with a possible D match to TRBD1 (5 bases). Per germline, CDR1 SGHRS and CDR2 YFSETQ. This CDR3 spans 14 amino acids. V shed 7 bases and J shed 7 bases, with 17 bases lying between them.

This clone showed up just a few times. The chain is built from TRBV5-1 and TRBJ1-1, with D unresolved. CDR3 size: 12 residues. Germline CDR1 and CDR2: SGHRS and YFSETQ. Trimming stripped 0 bases from V and 8 bases from J, with 8 bases between. CDR3 region: CASSLGRREAFF. The CDR3 coding sequence is TGCGCCAGCAGCTTGGGGAGAAGGGAAGCTTTCTTT.

The V and J genes are TRBV7-9 and TRBJ1-1; possible D gene TRBD1, 5 bases. The ends were cut back, 2 bases at V and 5 bases at J, with 15 bases in the middle. The germline CDR1 and CDR2 sequences are SEHNR and FQNEAQ (reference sequence). This CDR3 region has 15 residues. This CDR3 is CASSLWDGGRTEAFF. CDR3 bases: TGTGCCAGCAGCTTATGGGACGGGGGGAGAACTGAAGCTTTCTTT.

A few counts support this clone. This rearrangement joins TRBV30 to TRBJ1-3; D unclear. Trimming took 4 bases from V and 4 from J, leaving 8 bases between them. CDR1 is GTSNPN, CDR2 SVGIG, per germline (reference sequence). The CDR3 length is 12 residues. CDR3 sequence: CAWTRPGNTIYF. The CDR3 nucleotides read TGTGCCTGGACCCGTCCGGGAAACACCATATATTTT.